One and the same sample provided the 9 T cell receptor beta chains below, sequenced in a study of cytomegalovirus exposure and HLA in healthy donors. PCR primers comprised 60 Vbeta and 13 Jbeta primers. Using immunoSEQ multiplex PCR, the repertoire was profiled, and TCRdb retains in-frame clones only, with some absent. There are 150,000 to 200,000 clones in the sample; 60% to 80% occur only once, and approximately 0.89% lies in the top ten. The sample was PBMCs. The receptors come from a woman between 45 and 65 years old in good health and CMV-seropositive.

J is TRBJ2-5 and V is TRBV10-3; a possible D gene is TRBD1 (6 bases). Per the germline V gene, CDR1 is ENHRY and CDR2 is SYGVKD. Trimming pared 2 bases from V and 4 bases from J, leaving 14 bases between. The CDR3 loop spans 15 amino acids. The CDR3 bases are TGTGCCATCAGTGAGCGCGACAGGACCCCAGAGACCCAGTACTTC. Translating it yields CAISERDRTPETQYF.

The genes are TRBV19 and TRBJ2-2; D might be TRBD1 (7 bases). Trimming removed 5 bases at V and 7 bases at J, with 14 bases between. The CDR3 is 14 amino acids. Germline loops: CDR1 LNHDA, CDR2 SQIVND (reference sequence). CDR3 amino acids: CASSFRQGGGELFF. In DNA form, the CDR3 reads TGTGCCAGTAGTTTCAGACAGGGAGGCGGGGAGCTGTTTTTT.

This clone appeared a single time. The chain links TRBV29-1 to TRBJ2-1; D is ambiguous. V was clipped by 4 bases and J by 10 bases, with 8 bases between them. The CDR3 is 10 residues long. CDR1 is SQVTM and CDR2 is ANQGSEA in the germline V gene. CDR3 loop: CSVALGEQFF. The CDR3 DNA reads TGCAGCGTTGCCCTAGGAGAGCAGTTCTTC.

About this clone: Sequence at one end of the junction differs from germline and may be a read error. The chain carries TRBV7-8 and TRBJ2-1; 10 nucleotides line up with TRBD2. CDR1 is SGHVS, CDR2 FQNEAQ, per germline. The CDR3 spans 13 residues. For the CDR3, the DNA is TGTGCCAGCAGCTTAGCGCTAGCGGGAGTTAGAATCTTC. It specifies CASSLALAGVRIF.

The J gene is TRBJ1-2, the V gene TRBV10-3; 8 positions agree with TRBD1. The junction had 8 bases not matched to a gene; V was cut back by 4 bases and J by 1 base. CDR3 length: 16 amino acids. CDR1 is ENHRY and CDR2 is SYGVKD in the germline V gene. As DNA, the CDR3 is TGTGCCATCAGTGGTTCGACAGGGGCGATTAACTATGGCTACACCTTC. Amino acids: CAISGSTGAINYGYTF.

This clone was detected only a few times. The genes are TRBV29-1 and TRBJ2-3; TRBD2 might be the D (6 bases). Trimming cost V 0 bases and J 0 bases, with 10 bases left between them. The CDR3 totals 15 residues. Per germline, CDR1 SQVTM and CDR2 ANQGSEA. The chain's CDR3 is CSVEETGASTDTQYF. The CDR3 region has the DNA TGCAGCGTTGAAGAAACGGGAGCGAGCACAGATACGCAGTATTTT.

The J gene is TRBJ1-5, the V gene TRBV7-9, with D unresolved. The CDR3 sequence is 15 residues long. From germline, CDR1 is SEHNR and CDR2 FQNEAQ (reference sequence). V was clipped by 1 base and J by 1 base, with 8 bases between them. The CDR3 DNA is TGTGCCAGCAGCTTAGACGGGGTGAGCAATCAGCCCCAGCATTTT. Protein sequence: CASSLDGVSNQPQHF.

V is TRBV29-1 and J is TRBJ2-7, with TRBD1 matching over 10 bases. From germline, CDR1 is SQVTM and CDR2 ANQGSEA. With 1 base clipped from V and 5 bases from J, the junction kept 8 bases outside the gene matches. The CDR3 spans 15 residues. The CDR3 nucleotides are TGCAGCGTTGAAGCCCCAGAGACAGGGGGCAACGAGCAGTACTTC. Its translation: CSVEAPETGGNEQYF.

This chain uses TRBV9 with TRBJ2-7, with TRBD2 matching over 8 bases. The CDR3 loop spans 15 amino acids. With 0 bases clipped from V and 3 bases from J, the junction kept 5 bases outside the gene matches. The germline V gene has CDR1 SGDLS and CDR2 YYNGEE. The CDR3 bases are TGTGCCAGCAGCGTAGGACCGGGAGGGGTCTACGAGCAGTACTTC. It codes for CASSVGPGGVYEQYF.